This T cell receptor (beta chain) came from a study of tumor-infiltrating lymphocytes in localized non-small cell lung cancer. Findings and caveats of the study: T-cell fraction did not differ between immunotypes IM1 and IM2. Each assay used a separate piece of the same tissue.

In this sample, this clone turned up a few times. The antigen remains unidentified. CDR1 and CDR2 (germline): MDHEN, SYDVKM. V was clipped by 6 bases and J by 7 bases, with 10 bases between them. CDR3 length equals 12 residues. Sequencing was performed with immunoSEQ multiplex PCR; in TCRdb, only in-frame clones are kept and a portion is missing. The sample lists 2,500 to 3,500 clones, less than 70% seen once, with approximately 22% in the top ten. What was sequenced was uninvolved lung tissue not adjacent to the tumor. The clonotype was recovered from a human donor with non-small cell lung cancer. The chain has TRBV28 and TRBJ1-5; D might be TRBD1 (5 bases). CDR3 DNA sequence: TGTGCCAGCAGCGATGGGGGGCAGCCCCAGCATTTT. This translates into CASSDGGQPQHF. Looking up the rest from reference TRBV28 and TRBJ1-5 gives the full variable domain: DVKVTQSSRYLVKRTGEKVFLECVQDMDHENMFWYRQDPGLGLRLIYFSYDVKMKEKGDIPEGYSVSREKKERFSLILESASTNQTSMYLCASSDGGQPQHFGDGTRLSIL.